Listed below are T cell receptor beta chains from one sample, sequenced in a study of spatial heterogeneity in lung cancer. TCRdb re-called the 5' RACE reads through MiXCR, storing one row per CDR3 protein. The sample contains some 8,000 distinct CDR3 sequences, more than 4.5% of which appear only once. Sample: PBMCs, taken at surgery. All receptors come from a male donor with early-stage non-small cell lung cancer. Both conserved end residues are part of each CDR3. A D gene is named only where the DNA matches it firmly. Part of the rows lack a size; the others show once, few, many or a class for expanded clones.

J: TRBJ2-7; V: TRBV5-1; size: once; D: TRBD2; DNA: TGCGCCAGCAGCCCGGGACTAGCGGGGATCGAGCAGTACTTC; CDR3: CASSPGLAGIEQYF
J: TRBJ2-1; V: TRBV3-1; size: many; D: -; DNA: TGTGCCAGCAGCCAAGATTACTATAATGAGCAGTTCTTC; CDR3: CASSQDYYNEQFF
J: TRBJ2-7; V: TRBV29-1; size: -; D: TRBD2; DNA: TGCAGCGTTGATCGCGGGGGTGCGTACGAGCAGTACTTC; CDR3: CSVDRGGAYEQYF
J: TRBJ2-1; V: TRBV19; size: many; D: TRBD2; DNA: TGTGCCAGTAGTATCGACTCCGCTAGCGGGGGGGCCGATGAGCAGTTCTTC; CDR3: CASSIDSASGGADEQFF
J: TRBJ1-2; V: TRBV7-9; size: many; D: -; DNA: TGTGCCAGCAGTGGTTCGGGTACGAACTATGGCTACACCTTC; CDR3: CASSGSGTNYGYTF
J: TRBJ1-2; V: TRBV2; size: medium-sized; D: -; DNA: TGTGCCAGCAGGGGACTAACGGGAAACTATGGCTACACCTTC; CDR3: CASRGLTGNYGYTF
J: TRBJ2-3; V: TRBV24-1; size: many; D: -; DNA: TGTGCCACCAGTGAAAGGGGGGGGACAAAGGAGTATTTT; CDR3: CATSERGGTKEYF
J: TRBJ1-5; V: TRBV7-9; size: few; D: TRBD1; DNA: TGTGCCAGCAGCCTGGACAGGGAGCCTCAGCCCCAGCATTTT; CDR3: CASSLDREPQPQHF
J: TRBJ2-4; V: TRBV7-6; size: many; D: -; DNA: TGTGCCAGCAGCCTTGCCTTGGGGGGCTCGGCCAAAAACATTCAGTACTTC; CDR3: CASSLALGGSAKNIQYF
J: TRBJ1-2; V: TRBV4-1; size: many; D: -; DNA: TGCGCCAGCAGCCAAGATGAATGGGGGCGCAACTATGGCTACACCTTC; CDR3: CASSQDEWGRNYGYTF
J: TRBJ2-3; V: TRBV6-1; size: medium-sized; D: -; DNA: TGTGCCAGCAGTGAAGAGGCAGGGGGAGGAGGAGATACGCAGTATTTT; CDR3: CASSEEAGGGGDTQYF
J: TRBJ2-7; V: TRBV4-1; size: many; D: TRBD2; DNA: TGCGCCAGCAGCCTACTAGCGGGCGTCTACGAGCAGTACTTC; CDR3: CASSLLAGVYEQYF
J: TRBJ2-2; V: TRBV3-1; size: many; D: TRBD1; DNA: TGTGCCAGCACGGCAGGGGGCAACACCGGGGAGCTGTTTTTT; CDR3: CASTAGGNTGELFF
J: TRBJ2-5; V: TRBV19; size: many; D: TRBD1; DNA: TGTGCCAGTAGTGACCGACAGGGTGCTCCCCAAGAGACCCAGTACTTC; CDR3: CASSDRQGAPQETQYF
J: TRBJ1-2; V: TRBV20-1; size: few; D: TRBD1; DNA: TGCAGTGCGCCAGACAGGGACAGTGGGGCCCACACCTTC; CDR3: CSAPDRDSGAHTF
J: TRBJ1-2; V: TRBV20-1; size: many; D: -; DNA: TGCAGTGCTTCCAAGGGGGGGAAGGACTATGGCTACACCTTC; CDR3: CSASKGGKDYGYTF
J: TRBJ2-1; V: TRBV7-6; size: many; D: TRBD2; DNA: TGTGCCAGCAGCTTAGGAGCGGGGGTCACCTCCTACAATGAGCAGTTCTTC; CDR3: CASSLGAGVTSYNEQFF
J: TRBJ1-1; V: TRBV2; size: few; D: -; DNA: TGTGCCAGCAGCCACCCCCCCATGAACACTGAAGCTTTCTTT; CDR3: CASSHPPMNTEAFF
J: TRBJ1-2; V: TRBV20-1; size: many; D: -; DNA: TGCAGTGCTAGTTTCGGGCCCCGAGACAGTCCCCACTATGGCTACACCTTC; CDR3: CSASFGPRDSPHYGYTF
J: TRBJ1-1; V: TRBV15; size: many; D: -; DNA: TGTGCCACCAGCAGAGAGTTCGGACCCAACGGGAACACTGAAGCTTTCTTT; CDR3: CATSREFGPNGNTEAFF
J: TRBJ1-1; V: TRBV29-1; size: few; D: -; DNA: TGCAGCGTTGAAATGGGGGGGGTCACTGAAGCTTTCTTT; CDR3: CSVEMGGVTEAFF
J: TRBJ2-1; V: TRBV20-1; size: many; D: -; DNA: TGCAGTGCAGAAAAACCTAGCGACCCCTCCTACAATGAGCAGTTCTTC; CDR3: CSAEKPSDPSYNEQFF
J: TRBJ1-1; V: TRBV24-1; size: many; D: -; DNA: TGTGCCACCAGTGCCCCTAGAAGCACTGAAGCTTTCTTT; CDR3: CATSAPRSTEAFF
J: TRBJ2-7; V: TRBV7-2; size: -; D: -; DNA: TGTGCCAGCAGCCAACGTCCCTACGAGCAGTACTTC; CDR3: CASSQRPYEQYF
J: TRBJ2-3; V: TRBV11-2; size: few; D: -; DNA: TGTGCCAGCAGCCACACAGATACGCAGTATTTT; CDR3: CASSHTDTQYF
J: TRBJ2-1; V: TRBV30; size: many; D: -; DNA: TGTGCCTGGAGTCAATCGGACAATGAGCAGTTCTTC; CDR3: CAWSQSDNEQFF
J: TRBJ2-1; V: TRBV12-3/TRBV12-4; size: many; D: TRBD2; DNA: TGTGCCAGCAGTTTAGGGACTAGCGGGTGGAATGAGCAGTTCTTC; CDR3: CASSLGTSGWNEQFF
J: TRBJ2-7; V: TRBV2; size: many; D: -; DNA: TGTGCCAGCAGTACTCCGGTAGGGGACGAGCAGTACTTC; CDR3: CASSTPVGDEQYF
J: TRBJ1-5; V: TRBV3-1; size: many; D: -; DNA: TGTGCCAGCAGCCAAGGGGAGGTTAGCAATCAGCCCCAGCATTTT; CDR3: CASSQGEVSNQPQHF
J: TRBJ1-1; V: TRBV6-5; size: -; D: TRBD1; DNA: TGTACCAGCAGTACCCGGACAGGGGGCATAGGAGCTTTCTTT; CDR3: CTSSTRTGGIGAFF
J: TRBJ2-2; V: TRBV24-1; size: many; D: TRBD1; DNA: TGTGCCACCAGTGAGGGACAGGGGTTGGCCGGGGAGCTGTTTTTT; CDR3: CATSEGQGLAGELFF
J: TRBJ2-7; V: TRBV7-2; size: many; D: -; DNA: TGTGCCAGCAGCTTAATAGCGGAGGGGAGCGAGCAGTACTTC; CDR3: CASSLIAEGSEQYF
J: TRBJ2-7; V: TRBV6-5; size: many; D: -; DNA: TGTGCCAGCAGTTACTCGCCAGTCTCCGGATACGAGCAGTACTTC; CDR3: CASSYSPVSGYEQYF
J: TRBJ2-7; V: TRBV5-5; size: many; D: -; DNA: TGTGCCAGCAGCTATAGCAGTGGGTCCTACGAGCAGTACTTC; CDR3: CASSYSSGSYEQYF
J: TRBJ2-7; V: TRBV24-1; size: many; D: -; DNA: TGTGCCACCAGTGAGCAGGGGAGGTCGGAGCAGTACTTC; CDR3: CATSEQGRSEQYF
J: TRBJ2-3; V: TRBV7-9; size: -; D: -; DNA: TGTGCCAGCAGCTTAGAGACTGGAGATACGCAGTATTTT; CDR3: CASSLETGDTQYF
J: TRBJ2-1; V: TRBV27; size: many; D: TRBD2; DNA: TGTGCCATCGCGACTAGCGGGAGGAATCCGAATGAGCAGTTCTTC; CDR3: CAIATSGRNPNEQFF
J: TRBJ2-2; V: TRBV18; size: few; D: TRBD1; DNA: TGTGCCAGCTCACCAAGGACAGGGAACACCGGGGAGCTGTTTTTT; CDR3: CASSPRTGNTGELFF
J: TRBJ2-5; V: TRBV7-9; size: -; D: -; DNA: TGTGCCAGCAGCTTTGTCGTCCAAGAGACCCAGTACTTC; CDR3: CASSFVVQETQYF
J: TRBJ2-5; V: TRBV29-1; size: many; D: TRBD1; DNA: TGCAGCGTTGAACCGAGACAGGGGCGAGAGACCCAGTACTTC; CDR3: CSVEPRQGRETQYF
J: TRBJ2-3; V: TRBV5-1; size: many; D: TRBD2; DNA: TGCGCCAGCAGCTTGGAAGGGTCGAGCGGGGGCACAGATACGCAGTATTTT; CDR3: CASSLEGSSGGTDTQYF
J: TRBJ1-3; V: TRBV7-9; size: many; D: TRBD1; DNA: TGTGCCAGCAGCTTAGGACAGGGTTACGGAAACACCATATATTTT; CDR3: CASSLGQGYGNTIYF
J: TRBJ2-4; V: TRBV23-1; size: many; D: -; DNA: TGCGCCAGCAGTCAAGAGAGAGAGGTACTAGCCAAAAACATTCAGTACTTC; CDR3: CASSQEREVLAKNIQYF
J: TRBJ1-1; V: TRBV5-1; size: many; D: TRBD1; DNA: TGCGCCAGCAGCTTGATTTCTGGACAGGGAACTGAAGCTTTCTTT; CDR3: CASSLISGQGTEAFF
J: TRBJ2-5; V: TRBV24-1; size: many; D: -; DNA: TGTGCCACCAGTGATTTGGTGGGAGAGACCCAGTACTTC; CDR3: CATSDLVGETQYF
J: TRBJ2-3; V: TRBV3-1; size: -; D: -; DNA: TGTGCCAGCAGCCAAGGAACAGGGTACGCAGATACGCAGTATTTT; CDR3: CASSQGTGYADTQYF
J: TRBJ1-2; V: TRBV5-1; size: many; D: TRBD1; DNA: TGCGCCAGCAGCTTGGAACCGGGACAGGGTAACTATGGCTACACCTTC; CDR3: CASSLEPGQGNYGYTF
J: TRBJ1-5; V: TRBV12-3/TRBV12-4; size: many; D: -; DNA: TGTGCCAGCAGCCTGGGGGTCGGACACAATCAGCCCCAGCATTTT; CDR3: CASSLGVGHNQPQHF
J: TRBJ1-1; V: TRBV4-1; size: many; D: -; DNA: TGCGCCAGCAGCCAAGAATTGGCCCTTCGTAACACTGAAGCTTTCTTT; CDR3: CASSQELALRNTEAFF
J: TRBJ1-1; V: TRBV7-8; size: many; D: TRBD1; DNA: TGTGCCAGTGACAGGGGTATGAACACTGAAGCTTTCTTT; CDR3: CASDRGMNTEAFF
J: TRBJ2-7; V: TRBV19; size: many; D: TRBD1; DNA: TGTGCCAGTAGCGACAGGGGGCGCGAGCAGTACTTC; CDR3: CASSDRGREQYF
J: TRBJ2-1; V: TRBV19; size: many; D: TRBD1; DNA: TGTGCCAGTAGTAGCCGACAGGGTGGAAACTACAATGAGCAGTTCTTC; CDR3: CASSSRQGGNYNEQFF
J: TRBJ2-1; V: TRBV6-6; size: many; D: -; DNA: TGTGCCAGCAGGGACTGGAGCTCCTACAATGAGCAGTTCTTC; CDR3: CASRDWSSYNEQFF
J: TRBJ2-3; V: TRBV11-2; size: many; D: -; DNA: TGTGCCAGCAGCTTAGAGCTAGCTGGAACCACAGATACGCAGTATTTT; CDR3: CASSLELAGTTDTQYF
J: TRBJ2-1; V: TRBV23-1; size: many; D: -; DNA: TGCGCCAGCAGTCAATGTCCCTACAATGAGCAGTTCTTC; CDR3: CASSQCPYNEQFF